Each of the 31 T cell receptor beta chains below was sequenced from the same sample in a study of cytomegalovirus exposure and HLA in healthy donors. PCR involved 60 Vbeta and 13 Jbeta primers. Profiled with immunoSEQ multiplex PCR; TCRdb holds only in-frame clones, not every one. The sample has about 110,000 clones; 75% are singletons. Sequenced input: PBMCs. The receptors here all came from a man aged 35 to 55 in good health and CMV-seronegative.

The rearrangement links TRBV6-1 to TRBJ2-7; maybe TRBD2 (6 bases). V lost 2 bases to trimming and J lost 3 bases, with 17 bases between them. Looked up from germline, CDR1 is MNHNS and CDR2 is SASEGT. CDR3 length: 16 residues. CDR3 bases: TGTGCCAGCAGTGAATGGGCTAGCGCTCAGCTCTACGAGCAGTACTTC. Residues: CASSEWASAQLYEQYF.

The chain recombines TRBV15 with TRBJ2-1, with 9 bases matching TRBD1. Per the germline V gene, CDR1 is LNHNV and CDR2 is YYDKDF (reference sequence). The J segment lost 7 bases and the V segment lost 0 bases, leaving 4 bases of the junction unmatched. The CDR3 has 15 amino acids. The DNA for the CDR3 is TGTGCCACCAGCAGAGATCAGGGACAGGGTAATGAGCAGTTCTTC. This translates into CATSRDQGQGNEQFF. Combining the CDR3 with reference TRBV15 and TRBJ2-1 gives the whole variable domain DAMVIQNPRYQVTQFGKPVTLSCSQTLNHNVMYWYQQKSSQAPKLLFHYYDKDFNNEADTPDNFQSRRPNTSFCFLDIRSPGLGDTAMYLCATSRDQGQGNEQFFGPGTRLTVL.

This clone was counted a single time. This rearrangement joins TRBV27 to TRBJ2-5, with TRBD1 identical over 9 bases. With 5 bases clipped from V and 0 bases from J, the junction kept 7 bases outside the gene matches. The CDR3 has 16 residues. Germline V gene lookup returns CDR1 MNHEY and CDR2 SMNVEV (reference sequence). The CDR3, as DNA: TGTGCCAGCAGTCCCCGGACAGGGGCCAACCAAGAGACCCAGTACTTC. Protein: CASSPRTGANQETQYF.

In the case of this clone: One junction end disagrees with the germline gene, perhaps due to a read error. J is TRBJ2-5 and V is TRBV19; TRBD1 is a possible D gene (6 bases). Germline values: CDR1 LNHDA, CDR2 SQIVND (reference sequence). This CDR3 is built from 16 residues. CDR3 region: CASSTRQVELREAQYF. The CDR3 DNA sequence: TGTGCCAGTAGTACCCGACAGGTGGAGTTGAGAGAGGCCCAGTACTTC.

This clone was seen only once. The V gene is TRBV11-3, the J gene TRBJ1-1; TRBD1 is a possible D gene (6 bases). Trimming cost V 0 bases and J 5 bases, with 13 bases left between them. This CDR3 has 15 amino acids. Germline CDR1 reads SGHNT; CDR2 reads YENEEA. The CDR3 region is CASSLDGGADTEAFF. In DNA form, the CDR3 reads TGTGCCAGCAGCTTAGACGGGGGGGCCGATACTGAAGCTTTCTTT.

The chain links TRBV6-1 to TRBJ1-1; 9 bases match TRBD1. The CDR3 contains 14 residues. Germline trimming cut 6 bases from V and 5 bases from J; bases unmatched to any gene: 7. CDR1 is MNHNS, CDR2 SASEGT, per germline. The CDR3 bases are TGTGCCAGCAGGAGGGAGGGACAGGGAACTGAAGCTTTCTTT. Translating it yields CASRREGQGTEAFF.

V and J are TRBV11-2 and TRBJ1-2; 7 bases map to TRBD1. The CDR3 consists of 15 residues. V gave up 1 base and J gave up 8 bases; unmatched junction bases: 10. The V gene's germline CDR1 is SGHAT and CDR2 FQNNGV. The CDR3 spells CASSLGLGQSSGYTF. CDR3 bases: TGTGCCAGCAGCTTAGGCCTGGGACAGTCAAGCGGCTACACCTTC.

This clone was counted a few times. The J gene is TRBJ1-4, the V gene TRBV15, with TRBD1 as a possible D gene (5 bases). CDR1 and CDR2 from the germline V gene are LNHNV and YYDKDF (reference sequence). The V end lost 4 bases, the J end lost 2 bases, and 8 bases lay between the germline ends. CDR3 length: 14 amino acids. The CDR3 nucleotides read TGTGCCACCAGCACCAGGGTGACTAATGAAAAACTGTTTTTT. Amino acids: CATSTRVTNEKLFF.

The chain carries TRBV6-6 and TRBJ1-1; a possible D gene is TRBD1 (6 bases). The length of the CDR3 is 13 residues. V gave up 5 bases and J gave up 2 bases, with 9 bases separating them. CDR1 MNHNY and CDR2 SVGAGI come from the germline V gene (reference sequence). CDR3 region: CASSPRGNTEAFF. The DNA for the CDR3 is TGTGCCAGCAGTCCCAGGGGCAACACTGAAGCTTTCTTT.

The chain links TRBV4-2 to TRBJ1-5, with D perhaps matching TRBD1 (6 bases). This CDR3 spans 15 amino acids. Germline-derived CDR1 and CDR2 are LGHNA and YNFKEQ. V was shortened by 0 bases and J by 2 bases, with 8 bases between the two germline ends. In DNA, the CDR3 is TGTGCCAGCAGCCAAGATTACAGGGGCAATCAGCCCCAGCATTTT. Amino acids: CASSQDYRGNQPQHF.

This clone came up once. The chain uses TRBV7-3 and TRBJ2-3; TRBD2 matches at 7 bases. Germline CDR1 and CDR2: SGHTA and FQGTGA. The CDR3 totals 14 residues. Trimming at V came to 3 bases and at J to 1 base, leaving 1 base not matched to a gene. CDR3 sequence (DNA): TGTGCCAGCAGCTTCGCGGGGGGCACAGATACGCAGTATTTT. It encodes CASSFAGGTDTQYF.

The V gene is TRBV9, the J gene TRBJ1-1; the D is unclear. V dropped 4 bases and J dropped 5 bases, with 12 bases sitting between them. CDR3 length equals 13 residues. From germline, CDR1 is SGDLS and CDR2 YYNGEE. In DNA form, the CDR3 reads TGTGCCAGCAGCAAACACCCGGGGACTGAAGCTTTCTTT. Amino acids: CASSKHPGTEAFF.

The gene calls are TRBV9 and TRBJ1-1; a possible D gene is TRBD1 (6 bases). There are 14 residues in the CDR3. Trimming removed 4 bases from V and 2 bases from J, with 12 bases in between. CDR1 SGDLS and CDR2 YYNGEE come from the germline V gene. CDR3 protein: CASSPGAQNTEAFF. CDR3 in DNA: TGTGCCAGCAGCCCAGGGGCTCAAAACACTGAAGCTTTCTTT.

The table lists this clone with a few counts. The rearrangement joins TRBV29-1 to TRBJ1-1; D is possibly TRBD1 (5 bases). The V end was cut by 4 bases, the J end by 1 base, with 7 bases between. Per germline, CDR1 SQVTM and CDR2 ANQGSEA. The CDR3 totals 12 residues. CDR3 amino acids: CSVGGGNTEAFF. CDR3 nucleotide sequence: TGCAGCGTTGGGGGGGGGAACACTGAAGCTTTCTTT.

This clone has only a few counts. The chain recombines TRBV9 with TRBJ2-1; the match to TRBD2 covers 9 bases. This CDR3 spans 16 amino acids. Germline V gene lookup returns CDR1 SGDLS and CDR2 YYNGEE. The V gene end was trimmed by 0 bases and the J gene end by 3 bases; junction bases not matched to a gene: 4. The CDR3 reads CASSVGSGGFYNEQFF. CDR3 nucleotides: TGTGCCAGCAGCGTAGGTAGCGGGGGCTTCTACAATGAGCAGTTCTTC.

The chain couples TRBV5-1 to TRBJ2-5; TRBD2 matches 7 bases. The assigned J gene may be wrong: the sequence end matches TRBJ2-7 better. The CDR3 has 15 residues. In germline, CDR1 is SGHRS, CDR2 YFSETQ. CDR3 protein: CASSPRGGATYEQYF. As DNA, the CDR3 is TGCGCCAGCAGCCCCCGGGGAGGGGCAACCTACGAGCAGTACTTC.

This rearrangement joins TRBV6-1 to TRBJ2-7; D remains ambiguous. CDR1 MNHNS and CDR2 SASEGT come from the germline V gene. There are 13 residues in the CDR3. V was cut by 6 bases and J by 4 bases, with 13 bases left in between. The DNA of the CDR3 is TGTGCCAGCAGGCCCAGGCCAACTTACGAGCAGTACTTC. Translation gives CASRPRPTYEQYF.

This clone was recorded only once. The V and J genes are TRBV6-1 and TRBJ1-5, with D unclear. The V and J ends lost 1 base and 6 bases respectively, with 16 bases between them. The length of the CDR3 is 16 residues. In germline, CDR1 is MNHNS, CDR2 SASEGT. The CDR3 coding sequence is TGTGCCAGCAGTGAAGTATACGGGTCGAAGTCTCAGCCCCAGCATTTT. The encoded protein is CASSEVYGSKSQPQHF.

The rearrangement joins TRBV10-1 to TRBJ2-5; D is perhaps TRBD1 (5 bases). V lost 4 bases to trimming and J lost 5 bases, with 17 bases between them. The CDR3 totals 15 residues. The germline CDR1 and CDR2 sequences are WNHNN and SYGVQD (reference sequence). The CDR3, as DNA: TGCGCCAGCAGTGCCGGCCAGGGCGTGTGGGAGACCCAGTACTTC. Its translation: CASSAGQGVWETQYF.

The rearrangement links TRBV4-1 to TRBJ2-1; TRBD2 aligns across 12 bases. Germline CDR1 MGHRA, CDR2 YSYEKL. The CDR3 contains 21 residues. Trimming took 1 base from V and 7 from J; bases not matched to a gene: 20. CDR3 sequence (DNA): TGCGCCAGCAGCCAAGTAATGCGGCGGCTAGCGGGGGGGCCTGGAGCAAATGAGCAGTTCTTC. This translates into CASSQVMRRLAGGPGANEQFF.

The J gene is TRBJ2-2, the V gene TRBV10-3, with TRBD2 identical over 7 bases. The V gene end was trimmed by 7 bases and the J gene end by 4 bases; junction bases not matched to a gene: 9. Germline lookup yields CDR1 ENHRY and CDR2 SYGVKD. The CDR3 covers 15 residues. CDR3: CAITREGTGTGELFF. In DNA form, the CDR3 reads TGTGCCATCACCAGGGAGGGGACGGGCACCGGGGAGCTGTTTTTT.

This chain joins TRBV10-2 and TRBJ2-7, with 9 nucleotides matching TRBD1. The V gene end was trimmed by 2 bases and the J gene end by 9 bases; junction bases not matched to a gene: 14. From germline, CDR1 is WSHSY and CDR2 SAAADI. The CDR3 runs to 16 residues. This chain's CDR3 is CASSEAGTGYVGGQYF. The CDR3 bases are TGCGCCAGCAGTGAGGCCGGGACAGGGTACGTCGGGGGGCAGTACTTC.

The DNA for the CDR3 is TGTGCCAGCTCACCCCTCGACAGGGGAGAGGCCGAGCAGTACTTC. Translating it yields CASSPLDRGEAEQYF. This chain links TRBV18 with TRBJ2-7; TRBD1 matches 8 bases. After removal of 3 bases from V and 6 bases from J, the junction contained 10 bases not matched to a gene. The CDR3 has 15 residues. Germline values: CDR1 KGHSH, CDR2 LQKENI. Full variable domain (remainder filled in from reference TRBV18 and TRBJ2-7): NAGVMQNPRHLVRRRGQEARLRCSPMKGHSHVYWYRQLPEEGLKFMVYLQKENIIDESGMPKERFSAEFPKEGPSILRIQQVVRGDSAAYFCASSPLDRGEAEQYFGPGTRLTVT.

This clone was seen only a few times. The V gene is TRBV10-3, the J gene TRBJ2-3; 10 bases are a match to TRBD1. The CDR3 length is 17 residues. The germline CDR1 and CDR2 sequences are ENHRY and SYGVKD. J was trimmed by 4 bases and V by 3 bases; bases with no gene match: 10. The CDR3 region is CAISDWSGGQGADTQYF. The DNA of the CDR3 is TGTGCCATCAGTGATTGGAGCGGAGGACAGGGGGCAGATACGCAGTATTTT.

CDR3 protein: CASSQDPPGVVRNGYTF. The CDR3 DNA reads as TGTGCCAGCAGCCAAGATCCCCCCGGGGTCGTTAGGAATGGCTACACCTTC. J is TRBJ1-2 and V is TRBV14; no definite D call. The germline V and J ends were trimmed by 0 bases and 6 bases, with 20 bases remaining between them. The CDR3 length is 17 residues. CDR1 and CDR2 (germline): SGHDN, FVKESK.

The chain uses TRBV2 and TRBJ1-6, with TRBD1 as a possible D gene (6 bases). The V end was cut by 6 bases, the J end by 8 bases, with 17 bases between. The CDR3 totals 15 residues. Per the germline V gene, CDR1 is SNHLY and CDR2 is FYNNEI. The CDR3 spells CASRPRGAPDSPLHF. The CDR3 coding sequence is TGTGCCAGCAGACCCAGGGGCGCCCCCGATTCACCCCTCCACTTT. The whole variable domain, remainder taken from reference TRBV2 and TRBJ1-6, is EPEVTQTPSHQVTQMGQEVILRCVPISNHLYFYWYRQILGQKVEFLVSFYNNEISEKSEIFDDQFSVERPDGSNFTLKIRSTKLEDSAMYFCASRPRGAPDSPLHFGNGTRLTVT.

The V call is TRBV5-5, the J call TRBJ1-5; D possibly corresponds to TRBD1 (5 bases). The V and J ends lost 0 bases and 3 bases respectively, with 13 bases between them. The CDR3 loop spans 16 amino acids. CDR1 and CDR2 (germline): SGHKS, YYEKEE (reference sequence). The CDR3 loop is CASSLVPAGNNQPQHF. DNA of the CDR3: TGTGCCAGCAGCTTGGTTCCGGCAGGGAACAATCAGCCCCAGCATTTT.

The chain employs TRBV5-1 and TRBJ2-7; 8 bases line up with TRBD1. The CDR3 sequence is 18 residues long. The germline V gene has CDR1 SGHRS and CDR2 YFSETQ. V trimming: 4 bases; J trimming: 2 bases; junction bases outside the gene matches: 17. The CDR3 bases are TGCGCCAGCAGCCCGCGGACCCCCCGGGACAGGATCCCCTACGAGCAGTACTTC. Translated, it gives CASSPRTPRDRIPYEQYF.

This chain uses TRBV7-9 with TRBJ2-2; D not resolved. The CDR3 is 12 amino acids. Trimming took off 5 bases at V and 2 bases at J, with 3 bases between the two ends. Germline V gene lookup returns CDR1 SEHNR and CDR2 FQNEAQ (reference sequence). The CDR3 DNA sequence: TGTGCCAGCAGCCTTAACACCGGGGAGCTGTTTTTT. Translation: CASSLNTGELFF.

This CDR3 is CANTLLRFSPTNEKLFF. DNA for the CDR3: TGTGCCAACACGCTACTACGTTTTTCCCCCACTAATGAAAAACTGTTTTTT. The rearrangement joins TRBV25-1 to TRBJ1-4; D uncertain. Trimming cost V 10 bases and J 2 bases, with 23 bases left between them. The germline gives CDR1 MGHDK, CDR2 SYGVNS. This CDR3 contains 17 residues. Supplemented by reference TRBV25-1 and TRBJ1-4, the full variable domain reads EADIYQTPRYLVIGTGKKITLECSQTMGHDKMYWYQQDPGMELHLIHYSYGVNSTEKGDLSSESTVSRIRTEHFPLTLESARPSHTSQYLCANTLLRFSPTNEKLFFGSGTQLSVL.

This clone has more than one count but fewer than ten. This rearrangement joins TRBV18 to TRBJ2-3; D is perhaps TRBD1 (5 bases). Trimming cost V 1 base and J 2 bases, with 16 bases left between them. Germline CDR1 reads KGHSH; CDR2 reads LQKENI. CDR3 length: 17 residues. For the CDR3, the DNA is TGTGCCAGCTCACCACGAAGGTCCAGGGCTTCCACAGATACGCAGTATTTT. It translates to CASSPRRSRASTDTQYF.